This T cell receptor beta chain originates from a study of shared clonotypes between healthy human individuals. The deep-level immunoSEQ assay was used. Repertoires were generated with immunoSEQ multiplex PCR, while TCRdb's copy carries only in-frame clones and drops some. The sample lists approximately 470,000 clones, more than 65% occurring once. V lost 5 bases, J lost 5 bases, and 15 bases lay in between. The V gene's germline CDR1 is MDHEN and CDR2 SYDVKM. CDR3 length: 15 amino acids. Sequenced material: PBMCs. The sequence came from a woman between 40 and 55 years old in good health. Some clones in this sample may be carry-over from other donors' samples. The V and J genes are TRBV28 and TRBJ1-4, with D hard to call. This chain's CDR3 is CASSPITPRNEKLFF. Written as DNA, the CDR3 is TGTGCCAGCAGTCCGATCACCCCGAGAAATGAAAAACTGTTTTTT.